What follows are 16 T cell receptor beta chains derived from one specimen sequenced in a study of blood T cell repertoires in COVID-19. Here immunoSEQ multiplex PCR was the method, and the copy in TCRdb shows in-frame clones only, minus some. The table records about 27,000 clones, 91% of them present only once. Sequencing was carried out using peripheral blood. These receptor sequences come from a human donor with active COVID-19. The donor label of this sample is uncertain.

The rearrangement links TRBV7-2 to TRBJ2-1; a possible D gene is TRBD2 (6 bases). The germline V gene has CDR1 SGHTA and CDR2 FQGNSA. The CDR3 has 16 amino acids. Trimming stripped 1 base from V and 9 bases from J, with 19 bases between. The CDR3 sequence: CASSLVRGTLGGEQFF. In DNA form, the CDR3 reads TGTGCCAGCAGCTTAGTACGCGGGACGCTCGGAGGTGAGCAGTTCTTC.

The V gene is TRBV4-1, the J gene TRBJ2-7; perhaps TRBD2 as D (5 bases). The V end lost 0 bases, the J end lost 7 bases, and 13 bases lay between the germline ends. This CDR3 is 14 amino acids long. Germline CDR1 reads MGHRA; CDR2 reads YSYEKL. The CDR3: CASSQDLLRGEQYF. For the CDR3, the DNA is TGCGCCAGCAGCCAAGATCTCCTCCGGGGAGAGCAGTACTTC.

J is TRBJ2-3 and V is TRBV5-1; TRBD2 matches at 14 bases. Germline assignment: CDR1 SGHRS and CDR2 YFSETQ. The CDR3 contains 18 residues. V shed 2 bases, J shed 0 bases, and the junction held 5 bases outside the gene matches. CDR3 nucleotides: TGCGCCAGCAGCTTCGGACTAGCGGGGGGACCTAGCACAGATACGCAGTATTTT. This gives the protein CASSFGLAGGPSTDTQYF.

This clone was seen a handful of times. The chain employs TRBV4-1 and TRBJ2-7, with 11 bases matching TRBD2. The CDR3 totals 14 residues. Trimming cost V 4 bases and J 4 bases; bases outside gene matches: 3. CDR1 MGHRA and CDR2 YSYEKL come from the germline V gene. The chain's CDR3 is CASSPGLADYEQYF. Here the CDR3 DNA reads TGCGCCAGCAGCCCGGGACTAGCGGATTACGAGCAGTACTTC.

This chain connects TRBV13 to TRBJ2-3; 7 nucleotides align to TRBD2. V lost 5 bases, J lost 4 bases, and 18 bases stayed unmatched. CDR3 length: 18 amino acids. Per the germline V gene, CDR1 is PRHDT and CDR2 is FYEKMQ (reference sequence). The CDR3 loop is CASSRRMESGEFSDTQYF. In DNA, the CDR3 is TGTGCCAGCAGCCGTCGAATGGAAAGCGGGGAGTTCTCAGATACGCAGTATTTT.

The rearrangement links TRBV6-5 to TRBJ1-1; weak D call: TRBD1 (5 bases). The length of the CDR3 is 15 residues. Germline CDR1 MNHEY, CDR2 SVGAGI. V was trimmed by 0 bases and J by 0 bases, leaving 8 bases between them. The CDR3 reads CASSYSGGLNTEAFF. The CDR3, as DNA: TGTGCCAGCAGTTACTCGGGGGGTCTGAACACTGAAGCTTTCTTT.

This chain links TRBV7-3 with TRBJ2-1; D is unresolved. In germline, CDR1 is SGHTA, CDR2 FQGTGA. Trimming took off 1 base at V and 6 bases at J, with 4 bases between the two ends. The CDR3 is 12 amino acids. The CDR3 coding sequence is TGTGCCAGCAGCTTAAACGGCAATGAGCAGTTCTTC. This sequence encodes CASSLNGNEQFF.

The CDR3 reads CASRAEEGRLTEAFF. CDR3 DNA: TGCGCCAGCAGGGCCGAGGAGGGACGCCTCACTGAAGCTTTCTTT. The rearrangement uses TRBV5-1 and TRBJ1-1; D perhaps matches TRBD1 (5 bases). This CDR3 contains 15 residues. Germline-derived CDR1 and CDR2 are SGHRS and YFSETQ. Deletions cut 5 bases from V and 4 bases from J, with 18 bases between.

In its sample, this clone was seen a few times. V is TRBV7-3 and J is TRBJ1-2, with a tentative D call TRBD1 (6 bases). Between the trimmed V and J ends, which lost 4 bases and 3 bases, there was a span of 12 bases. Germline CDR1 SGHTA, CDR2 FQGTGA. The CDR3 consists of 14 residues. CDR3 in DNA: TGTGCCAGCAGCTCGGCCAGGGGTGACTATGGCTACACCTTC. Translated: CASSSARGDYGYTF.

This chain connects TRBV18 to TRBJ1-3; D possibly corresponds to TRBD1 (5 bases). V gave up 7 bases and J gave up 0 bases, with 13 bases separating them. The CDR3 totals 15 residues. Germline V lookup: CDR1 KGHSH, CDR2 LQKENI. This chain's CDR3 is CASFVTGYSGNTIYF. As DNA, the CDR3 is TGTGCCAGCTTTGTTACAGGTTACTCTGGAAACACCATATATTTT.

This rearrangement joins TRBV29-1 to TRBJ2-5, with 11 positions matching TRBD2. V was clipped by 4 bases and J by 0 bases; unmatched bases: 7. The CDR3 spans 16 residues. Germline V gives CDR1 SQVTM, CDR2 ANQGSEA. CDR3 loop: CSVGLAGGSYQETQYF. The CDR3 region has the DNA TGCAGCGTTGGGCTAGCGGGGGGTTCGTACCAAGAGACCCAGTACTTC.

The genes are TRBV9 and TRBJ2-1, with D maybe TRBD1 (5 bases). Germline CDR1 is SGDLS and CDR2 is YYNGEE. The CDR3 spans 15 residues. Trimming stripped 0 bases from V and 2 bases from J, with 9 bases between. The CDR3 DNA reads TGTGCCAGCAGCGTAGATGGACAAACCTACAATGAGCAGTTCTTC. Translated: CASSVDGQTYNEQFF.

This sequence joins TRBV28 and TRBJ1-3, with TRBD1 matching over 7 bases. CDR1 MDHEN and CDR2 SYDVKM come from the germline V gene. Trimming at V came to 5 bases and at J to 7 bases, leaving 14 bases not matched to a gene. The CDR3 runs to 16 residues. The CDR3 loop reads CASSASGQILVNTIYF. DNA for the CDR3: TGTGCCAGCAGTGCTTCGGGACAGATCTTAGTCAACACCATATATTTT.

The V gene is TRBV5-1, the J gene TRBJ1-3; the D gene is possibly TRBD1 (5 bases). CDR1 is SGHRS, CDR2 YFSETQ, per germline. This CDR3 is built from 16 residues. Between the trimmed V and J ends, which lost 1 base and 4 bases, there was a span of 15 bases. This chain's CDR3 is CASSLPRQGLGNTIYF. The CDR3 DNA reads TGCGCCAGCAGCTTGCCACGGCAGGGCCTCGGAAACACCATATATTTT. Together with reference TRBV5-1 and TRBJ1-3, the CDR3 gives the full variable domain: KAGVTQTPRYLIKTRGQQVTLSCSPISGHRSVSWYQQTPGQGLQFLFEYFSETQRNKGNFPGRFSGRQFSNSRSEMNVSTLELGDSALYLCASSLPRQGLGNTIYFGEGSWLTVV.

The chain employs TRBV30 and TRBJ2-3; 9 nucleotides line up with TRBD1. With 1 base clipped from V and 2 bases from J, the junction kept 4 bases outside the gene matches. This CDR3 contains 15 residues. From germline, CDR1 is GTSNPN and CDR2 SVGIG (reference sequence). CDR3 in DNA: TGTGCCTGGAGTGCCGGGACAGGGATCACAGATACGCAGTATTTT. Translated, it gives CAWSAGTGITDTQYF. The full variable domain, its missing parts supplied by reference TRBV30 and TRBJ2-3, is SQTIHQWPATLVQPVGSPLSLECTVEGTSNPNLYWYRQAAGRGLQLLFYSVGIGQISSEVPQNLSASRPQDRQFILSSKKLLLSDSGFYLCAWSAGTGITDTQYFGPGTRLTVL.

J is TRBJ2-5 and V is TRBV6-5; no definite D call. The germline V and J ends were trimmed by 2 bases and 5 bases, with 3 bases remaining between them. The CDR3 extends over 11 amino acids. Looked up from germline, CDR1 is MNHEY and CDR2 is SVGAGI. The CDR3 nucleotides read TGTGCCAGCAGTTACGCGGAGACCCAGTACTTC. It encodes CASSYAETQYF.